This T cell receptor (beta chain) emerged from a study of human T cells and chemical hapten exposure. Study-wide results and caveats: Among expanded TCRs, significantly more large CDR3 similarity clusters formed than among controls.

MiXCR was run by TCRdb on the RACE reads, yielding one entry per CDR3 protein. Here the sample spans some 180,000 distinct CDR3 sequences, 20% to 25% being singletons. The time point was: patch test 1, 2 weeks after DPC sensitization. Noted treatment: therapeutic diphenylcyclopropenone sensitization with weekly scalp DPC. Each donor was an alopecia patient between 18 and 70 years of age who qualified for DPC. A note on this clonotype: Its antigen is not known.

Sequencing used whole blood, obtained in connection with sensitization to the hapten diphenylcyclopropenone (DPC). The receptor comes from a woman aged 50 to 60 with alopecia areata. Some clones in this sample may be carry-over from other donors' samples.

The chain's CDR3 is CASRGITAEQYF. The CDR3 nucleotides are TGTGCCAGCCGGGGCATCACCGCCGAGCAGTACTTC. The gene calls are TRBV11-2 and TRBJ2-7; D may be TRBD1 or TRBD2 (5 bases each). Germline values: CDR1 SGHAT, CDR2 FQNNGV. The CDR3 runs 12 residues. Trimming took 8 bases from V and 6 from J, leaving 14 bases between them.